One and the same sample provided the 25 T cell receptor beta chains below, sequenced in a study of cytomegalovirus exposure and HLA in healthy donors. The study ran its PCR with 60 Vbeta and 13 Jbeta primers. The data were produced by immunoSEQ multiplex PCR, yet TCRdb's version contains in-frame clones alone and is incomplete. Of 37,000 or so clones detected, around 74% appear once; the ten largest clones hold less than 7%. Specimen: PBMCs. These receptors came from a man aged 25-40 years in good health and CMV-seronegative.

The rearrangement joins TRBV6-1 to TRBJ2-5, with D possibly being TRBD2 (6 bases). CDR1 MNHNS and CDR2 SASEGT come from the germline V gene. This CDR3 is 13 amino acids long. V was pared by 6 bases and J by 5 bases, with 13 bases between. The CDR3 spells CASSTWGVETQYF. The DNA for the CDR3 is TGTGCCAGCAGCACGTGGGGGGTGGAGACCCAGTACTTC.

The chain joins TRBV6-5 to TRBJ2-6; D is uncertain. The V end lost 7 bases, the J end lost 0 bases, and 10 bases lay between the germline ends. CDR3 length equals 15 residues. Germline-derived CDR1 and CDR2 are MNHEY and SVGAGI. The CDR3 loop reads CASNRGSSGANVLTF. CDR3 DNA: TGTGCCAGCAATCGCGGCAGCTCTGGGGCCAACGTCCTGACTTTC.

This chain uses TRBV7-6 with TRBJ2-5, with D possibly matching TRBD2 (6 bases). This CDR3 is built from 15 residues. V was cut by 4 bases and J by 2 bases, with 14 bases left in between. Germline CDR1 is SGHVS and CDR2 is FNYEAQ. The CDR3 loop is CASSSLAVLQETQYF. The DNA for the CDR3 is TGTGCCAGCAGCTCCTTAGCGGTACTACAAGAGACCCAGTACTTC.

This clone was observed a few times. The genes are TRBV6-1 and TRBJ1-4; D call uncertain. The CDR3 sequence is 15 residues long. Deletions cut 1 base from V and 3 bases from J, with 9 bases between. CDR1 is MNHNS, CDR2 SASEGT, per germline. CDR3 region: CASSEGSTANEKLFF. In DNA form, the CDR3 reads TGTGCCAGCAGTGAAGGATCCACTGCTAATGAAAAACTGTTTTTT.

Worth noting for this clone: Compared with germline, one end of the junction differs, possibly owing to a read error. The chain is built from TRBV2 and TRBJ2-5; weak D call: TRBD2 (5 bases). The CDR3 loop spans 13 amino acids. Germline V gene lookup returns CDR1 SNHLY and CDR2 FYNNEI. CDR3: CASREGGRETQYF. The CDR3 nucleotides read TGTGCCAGCAGAGAAGGCGGGCGGGAGACCCAGTACTTC.

V is TRBV7-9 and J is TRBJ2-2; unclear D gene. Germline V gene lookup returns CDR1 SEHNR and CDR2 FQNEAQ (reference sequence). Trimming took 5 bases from V and 8 from J, leaving 12 bases between them. This CDR3 comprises 13 residues. CDR3 nucleotide sequence: TGTGCCAGCAGCCCATGGGCCTCAGGGGAGCTGTTTTTT. This gives the protein CASSPWASGELFF. The full variable domain, its missing parts supplied by reference TRBV7-9 and TRBJ2-2, is DTGVSQNPRHKITKRGQNVTFRCDPISEHNRLYWYRQTLGQGPEFLTYFQNEAQLEKSRLLSDRFSAERPKGSFSTLEIQRTEQGDSAMYLCASSPWASGELFFGEGSRLTVL.

This clone was detected only a few times. In nucleotides, the CDR3 is TGCGCCAGCAGCTGGGGGACAGGGAGTGATGGCTACACCTTC. As protein: CASSWGTGSDGYTF. This sequence joins TRBV5-1 and TRBJ1-2; the match to TRBD1 covers 9 bases. The CDR3 is 14 residues long. Germline CDR1 reads SGHRS; CDR2 reads YFSETQ. The J segment lost 6 bases and the V segment lost 3 bases, leaving 6 bases of the junction unmatched.

The chain combines TRBV7-3 with TRBJ2-2; D possibly corresponds to TRBD2 (5 bases). The CDR3 has 14 residues. Trimming cost V 5 bases and J 4 bases, with 11 bases left between them. CDR1 is SGHTA, CDR2 FQGTGA, per germline. The CDR3 DNA is TGTGCCAGCAGCCAGGCTAGCTTCACCGGGGAGCTGTTTTTT. Amino acid sequence: CASSQASFTGELFF.

In its sample, this clone was seen once. Here the CDR3 reads CASSPQSSGRSDTQYF. In DNA form, the CDR3 reads TGTGCCAGCAGCCCCCAGAGTAGCGGGAGGTCAGATACGCAGTATTTT. J is TRBJ2-3 and V is TRBV7-8; 10 nucleotides agree with TRBD2. CDR1 is SGHVS and CDR2 is FQNEAQ in the germline V gene. The CDR3 is 16 amino acids. V dropped 5 bases and J dropped 4; count of bases not matched to a gene: 9. Looking up the rest from reference TRBV7-8 and TRBJ2-3 gives the full variable domain: GAGVSQSPRYKVAKRGQDVALRCDPISGHVSLFWYQQALGQGPEFLTYFQNEAQLDKSGLPSDRFFAERPEGSVSTLKIQRTQQEDSAVYLCASSPQSSGRSDTQYFGPGTRLTVL.

This clone was counted a single time. This chain connects TRBV4-1 to TRBJ1-2; 7 bases agree with TRBD1. Germline V gives CDR1 MGHRA, CDR2 YSYEKL. Unmatched junction bases numbered 11, after V lost 0 bases and J lost 4 bases. This CDR3 is 17 amino acids long. Here the CDR3 DNA reads TGCGCCAGCAGCCAAGATCGCAGCGACAGGGAACGCTATGGCTACACCTTC. It translates to CASSQDRSDRERYGYTF.

With regard to this clone: Germline and junction disagree at one end, which may indicate a read error. This chain uses TRBV7-9 with TRBJ1-2, with 8 bases fitting TRBD1. The CDR3 spans 13 residues. Per the germline V gene, CDR1 is SEHNR and CDR2 is FQNEAQ (reference sequence). DNA of the CDR3: TGTGCCAGCGGGACAGGAGGGACCTATGGCTACCCCTTC. Residues: CASGTGGTYGYPF.

This clone was seen just once. This chain joins TRBV27 and TRBJ2-1; 8 positions agree with TRBD2. Germline lookup yields CDR1 MNHEY and CDR2 SMNVEV (reference sequence). V gave up 2 bases and J gave up 2 bases; unmatched junction bases: 2. The CDR3 runs 15 residues. DNA for the CDR3: TGTGCCAGCAGTTTAAGTAGCGGGGCCTACAATGAGCAGTTCTTC. This codes for CASSLSSGAYNEQFF.

This clone has a handful of counts. Here the CDR3 reads CASSGQALEKLFF. The CDR3 DNA is TGTGCCAGCAGTGGGCAGGCGTTAGAAAAACTGTTTTTT. The rearrangement joins TRBV2 to TRBJ1-4, with D uncertain. Trimming shortened V by 4 bases and J by 8 bases, and 11 bases separated the two germline ends. Germline V CDR1 and CDR2: SNHLY, FYNNEI. This CDR3 contains 13 residues.

On this clone: Sequence at one end of the junction differs from germline and may be a read error. In DNA, the CDR3 is TGTTCCAGCAGCTCCCGAGGGTACAGCAGTGGCAACGAGCAGTACTTC. Translating it yields CSSSSRGYSSGNEQYF. The rearrangement uses TRBV7-9 and TRBJ2-7, with D possibly being TRBD2 (5 bases). The CDR3 has 16 residues. Germline V gives CDR1 SEHNR, CDR2 FQNEAQ (reference sequence).

CDR3 coding DNA: TGTGCCAGCAGTGAACAGGACAGGGGGACCTGGGGAGTTTACGAGCAGTACTTC. Protein sequence: CASSEQDRGTWGVYEQYF. V is TRBV25-1 and J is TRBJ2-7; 10 bases line up with TRBD1. V was pared by 2 bases and J by 4 bases, with 14 bases of the junction left unmatched. Germline CDR1 and CDR2: MGHDK and SYGVNS. This CDR3 contains 18 residues.

CDR3 coding DNA: TGTGCCAGCGGGGGGCGGACCGGACAGGGGCAGTTCTTC. This encodes CASGGRTGQGQFF. The rearrangement joins TRBV21-1 to TRBJ2-1; TRBD1 is the table's D call and was not checked against the DNA. TRBV21-1 is a documented pseudogene. The CDR3 spans 13 residues.

In nucleotides, the CDR3 is TGTGCCAGCAGCCGAGTTTCCTACGAGCAGTACTTC. It translates to CASSRVSYEQYF. This sequence joins TRBV7-9 and TRBJ2-7; no reliable D call. The CDR3 is 12 residues long. The ends were cut back, 5 bases at V and 1 base at J, with 6 bases in the middle. Germline assignment: CDR1 SEHNR and CDR2 FQNEAQ (reference sequence).

This chain uses TRBV19 with TRBJ2-1; 15 nucleotides agree with TRBD2. CDR3 size: 14 residues. Germline loops: CDR1 LNHDA, CDR2 SQIVND (reference sequence). J gave up 4 bases and V 8 bases, and 0 bases lay outside the gene matches. The CDR3 spells CASGTSGRYNEQFF. The CDR3 DNA sequence: TGTGCCAGTGGGACTAGCGGGAGGTACAATGAGCAGTTCTTC.

V and J are TRBV7-9 and TRBJ1-2; tentative D call: TRBD1 (6 bases). The V gene's germline CDR1 is SEHNR and CDR2 FQNEAQ (reference sequence). Trimming took off 1 base at V and 8 bases at J, with 17 bases between the two ends. The CDR3 has 15 residues. CDR3 sequence (DNA): TGTGCCAGCAGCTTAGACGGAGCGCCAGGGGACGGCTACACCTTC. It codes for CASSLDGAPGDGYTF.

The J gene is TRBJ2-1, the V gene TRBV15; 7 bases agree with TRBD1. CDR3 length: 14 residues. V dropped 5 bases and J dropped 4; count of bases not matched to a gene: 5. Germline values: CDR1 LNHNV, CDR2 YYDKDF (reference sequence). In DNA, the CDR3 is TGTGCCACCAGCGAACAGGGGCCTTACAATGAGCAGTTCTTC. It yields the protein CATSEQGPYNEQFF.

This chain links TRBV7-3 with TRBJ2-5, with a weak D call TRBD2 (6 bases). Germline V gene data show CDR1 as SGHTA and CDR2 as FQGTGA. Trimming removed 0 bases at V and 2 bases at J, with 10 bases between. The length of the CDR3 is 15 residues. CDR3 in amino acids: CASSLTSGIQETQYF. CDR3 DNA: TGTGCCAGCAGCTTAACTAGCGGCATTCAAGAGACCCAGTACTTC.

This clone was found once. The genes are TRBV9 and TRBJ1-2, with a possible D match to TRBD1 (6 bases). Germline V gives CDR1 SGDLS, CDR2 YYNGEE. This CDR3 is 17 amino acids long. V lost 4 bases to trimming and J lost 3 bases, with 22 bases between them. In DNA form, the CDR3 reads TGTGCCAGCAGCCCACAGGCTGCGGGGGCTGGTGACTATGGCTACACCTTC. Amino acid sequence: CASSPQAAGAGDYGYTF.

The rearrangement links TRBV20-1 to TRBJ2-7; a weak D match, TRBD2 (5 bases). The CDR3 sequence is 11 residues long. Trimming removed 6 bases at V and 7 bases at J, with 13 bases between. Germline V gene sequence: CDR1 DFQATT, CDR2 SNEGSKA (reference sequence). This chain's CDR3 is CSAADRGEQYF. CDR3 sequence (DNA): TGCAGTGCGGCAGACCGGGGAGAGCAGTACTTC.

The V and J genes are TRBV18 and TRBJ2-7; D is undetermined. Trimming pared 6 bases from V and 3 bases from J, leaving 18 bases between. CDR3 length: 15 amino acids. Germline CDR1 and CDR2: KGHSH and LQKENI. CDR3 sequence: CASSPTFGGNYEQYF. DNA for the CDR3: TGTGCCAGCTCCCCTACCTTTGGCGGCAACTACGAGCAGTACTTC.

This clone occurred a few times. V is TRBV4-1 and J is TRBJ1-1; D is possibly TRBD1 (6 bases). Germline V gives CDR1 MGHRA, CDR2 YSYEKL. The CDR3 runs to 16 residues. The ends were cut back, 5 bases at V and 0 bases at J, with 16 bases in the middle. CDR3 sequence: CASSSQGNGVNTEAFF. DNA of the CDR3: TGCGCCAGCAGCTCTCAGGGGAACGGGGTGAACACTGAAGCTTTCTTT.